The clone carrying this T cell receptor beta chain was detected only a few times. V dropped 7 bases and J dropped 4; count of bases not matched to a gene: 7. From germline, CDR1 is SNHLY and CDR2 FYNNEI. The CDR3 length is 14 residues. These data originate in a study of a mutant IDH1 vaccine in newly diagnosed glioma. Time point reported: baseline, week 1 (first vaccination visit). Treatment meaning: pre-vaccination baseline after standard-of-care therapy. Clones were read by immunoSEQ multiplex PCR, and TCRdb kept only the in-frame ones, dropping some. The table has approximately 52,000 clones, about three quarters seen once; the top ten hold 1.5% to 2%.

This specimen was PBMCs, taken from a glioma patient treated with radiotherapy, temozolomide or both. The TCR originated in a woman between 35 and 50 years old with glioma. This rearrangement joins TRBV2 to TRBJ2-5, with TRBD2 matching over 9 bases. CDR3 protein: CASMERGVLETQYF. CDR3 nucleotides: TGTGCCAGCATGGAGCGGGGGGTACTAGAGACCCAGTACTTC.